This T cell receptor (beta chain) was recovered during a study of OX40 agonist ivuxolimab in advanced cancers. Overall study: Partial responses were seen in three patients, one with hepatocellular carcinoma and two with cutaneous melanoma. Study-level points and caveats: Both blood CD4+ and CD8+ T cells showed clonal growth by week 6 at 0.1 to 3.0 mg/kg.

In regard to this clone: As yet, its antigen is unknown.

Clones were sequenced by immunoSEQ multiplex PCR, and TCRdb holds only the in-frame ones, with some missing. The repertoire holds roughly 80,000 clones, 84% seen once, with around 2.9% in the top ten. V dropped 8 bases and J dropped 7 bases, with 9 bases sitting between them. CDR3 length: 11 residues. The germline V gene has CDR1 LNHDA and CDR2 SQIVND (reference sequence). With baseline, cycle 4 day 1, and cycle 7 day 1 as timepoints, blood was sampled. Here the sequenced sample was CD4+ or CD8+ T cells sorted from blood, taken in a trial of the OX40 agonist ivuxolimab. V and J are TRBV19 and TRBJ1-3; D remains unclear. The sequence was obtained from an adult with an advanced solid tumor such as melanoma, head and neck, liver or kidney cancer. This CDR3 reads CASLLGNTIYF. CDR3 DNA sequence: TGTGCCAGTCTTCTGGGGAACACCATATATTTT.